Described below is a single TCR beta chain sequence and its context. What it binds is not known. The sample is drawn from a study of OX40 agonist ivuxolimab in advanced cancers. Study-level findings and limits: Compared with others, partial responders at 0.1-3.0 mg/kg displayed clonal expansion among the lowest. Determination of antigen specificity was not performed for the expanded peripheral T cells.

Between the trimmed V and J ends, which lost 7 bases and 5 bases, there was a span of 15 bases. Germline CDR1 SQVTM, CDR2 ANQGSEA. The CDR3 has 12 amino acids. The repertoire was sequenced with immunoSEQ multiplex PCR; TCRdb's copy has only in-frame clones and lacks some. The sample shows 66,000 or so clones, 85% of them seen only once. The sample in question was CD4+ or CD8+ T cells sorted from blood, obtained in a trial of the OX40 agonist ivuxolimab. This receptor was taken from an adult with an advanced solid tumor such as melanoma, head and neck, liver or kidney cancer. V usage is TRBV29-1 and J usage is TRBJ2-7, with D tentatively TRBD1 (7 bases). For the CDR3, the DNA is TGCAGCGGGGGCAGGGGGGTCCACGAGCAGTACTTC. Amino acids: CSGGRGVHEQYF.